The 23 T cell receptor beta chains in this list originate from one sample, sequenced in a study of molecular identifiers for immune sequencing clone quantification. Using its own MiXCR run on the PCR reads, TCRdb lists one record per CDR3 protein. The profile shows around 460,000 distinct CDR3 sequences, about a fifth of them singletons. Source material: naive CD8+ T cells from blood, with Jurkat cell RNA spiked in. Documented subset: FACS-sorted CD8+CD4-CCR7+CD45RA+ naive T cells. These receptors originate from a human donor in good health. Some libraries in this study had Jurkat cell RNA spiked in.

This clonotype was recorded a few times. The chain employs TRBV6-6 and TRBJ1-6, with TRBD1 matching over 9 bases. V lost 10 bases and J lost 5; bases outside the gene matches: 3. Germline V gene lookup returns CDR1 MNHNY and CDR2 SVGAGI (reference sequence). The CDR3 consists of 13 residues. CDR3 nucleotides: TGTGCCACGCGGACAGGGGATAATTCACCCCTCCACTTT. As protein: CATRTGDNSPLHF.

This sequence joins TRBV27 and TRBJ2-7; TRBD2 matches 10 bases. CDR1 and CDR2 from the germline V gene are MNHEY and SMNVEV (reference sequence). With 1 base clipped from V and 3 bases from J, the junction kept 6 bases outside the gene matches. This CDR3 spans 16 amino acids. CDR3 in DNA: TGTGCCAGCAGTTTATTTCCTAGCGGGGGACGCTACGAGCAGTACTTC. This translates into CASSLFPSGGRYEQYF.

This clonotype was seen a handful of times. The chain has TRBV4-1 and TRBJ2-5; D gene unclear. From germline, CDR1 is MGHRA and CDR2 YSYEKL. Between the trimmed V and J ends, which lost 4 bases and 7 bases, there was a span of 13 bases. This CDR3 spans 13 amino acids. The CDR3 nucleotides read TGCGCCAGCAGCCCCAGTGGTGGTGCGACCCAGTACTTC. Protein: CASSPSGGATQYF.

This clonotype was counted many times. V is TRBV6-5 and J is TRBJ2-3, with 7 bases identical to TRBD2. CDR3 length: 14 amino acids. V lost 5 bases and J lost 4; bases outside the gene matches: 6. The V gene's germline CDR1 is MNHEY and CDR2 SVGAGI. The CDR3 reads CASSRGGFADTQYF. The CDR3, as DNA: TGTGCCAGCAGTCGCGGGGGATTCGCAGATACGCAGTATTTT.

J is TRBJ2-2 and V is TRBV6-5, with D unresolved. V gave up 7 bases and J gave up 1 base, with 7 bases separating them. This CDR3 is built from 13 residues. Germline values: CDR1 MNHEY, CDR2 SVGAGI. CDR3 protein: CASTGGNTGELFF. CDR3 coding DNA: TGTGCCAGCACTGGCGGGAACACCGGGGAGCTGTTTTTT.

This clonotype was counted many times. The chain is built from TRBV4-1 and TRBJ2-5; tentative D call: TRBD1 (7 bases). The V gene lost 0 bases and the J gene lost 5 bases, with 13 bases spanning the gap. This CDR3 comprises 15 residues. CDR1 is MGHRA and CDR2 is YSYEKL in the germline V gene. This chain's CDR3 is CASSQETGRRETQYF. CDR3 in DNA: TGCGCCAGCAGCCAAGAGACAGGGAGGCGGGAGACCCAGTACTTC.

This chain joins TRBV7-9 and TRBJ2-7; D uncertain. This CDR3 has 16 amino acids. Germline V gene data show CDR1 as SEHNR and CDR2 as FQNEAQ (reference sequence). V dropped 1 base and J dropped 0 bases, with 13 bases sitting between them. CDR3: CASSLVGIVDSYEQYF. The CDR3 DNA sequence: TGTGCCAGCAGCTTAGTAGGGATAGTTGACTCCTACGAGCAGTACTTC.

V gene TRBV30 combines with J gene TRBJ1-3, with D unresolved. Germline loops: CDR1 GTSNPN, CDR2 SVGIG (reference sequence). This CDR3 comprises 13 residues. The ends were cut back, 0 bases at V and 4 bases at J, with 7 bases in the middle. This CDR3 reads CAWSVLNGNTIYF. The CDR3 DNA follows: TGTGCCTGGAGTGTACTGAACGGAAACACCATATATTTT.

This clonotype appeared a single time. This may be a read error, as it is one base from a much larger clone. Here the CDR3 omits its conserved ending phenylalanine or tryptophan, so a read error is the likely source. The chain's CDR3 is CSATSQGASYEQYL. The CDR3 nucleotides read TGCAGTGCTACCTCACAGGGGGCAAGCTACGAGCAGTACCTC. The chain has TRBV20-1 and TRBJ2-7; 9 bases match TRBD1. Germline loops: CDR1 DFQATT, CDR2 SNEGSKA (reference sequence). Trimming cost V 4 bases and J 3 bases; bases outside gene matches: 7. This CDR3 spans 14 amino acids.

This clonotype came up a few times. This chain uses TRBV4-3 with TRBJ2-2; TRBD2 matches at 11 bases. Trimming at V came to 0 bases and at J to 2 bases, leaving 11 bases not matched to a gene. CDR3 length equals 20 residues. The germline V gene encodes CDR1 LGHNA and CDR2 YSLEER. The CDR3 sequence: CASSQDYSTSGNQNTGELFF. The CDR3 DNA is TGCGCCAGCAGCCAAGACTACTCGACTAGCGGGAACCAAAACACCGGGGAGCTGTTTTTT.

This clonotype has ten or more counts. V gene TRBV30 combines with J gene TRBJ2-5; D is possibly TRBD1 (5 bases). Trimming cost V 6 bases and J 3 bases, with 14 bases left between them. This CDR3 has 13 amino acids. Germline CDR1 GTSNPN, CDR2 SVGIG (reference sequence). The CDR3 is CACHPLTEETQYF. DNA of the CDR3: TGTGCCTGCCATCCATTGACAGAAGAGACCCAGTACTTC. Variable domain in full (rest from reference TRBV30 and TRBJ2-5): SQTIHQWPATLVQPVGSPLSLECTVEGTSNPNLYWYRQAAGRGLQLLFYSVGIGQISSEVPQNLSASRPQDRQFILSSKKLLLSDSGFYLCACHPLTEETQYFGPGTRLLVL.

Comments on this clonotype: This could be a read error, since a much larger clone is one nucleotide away. V usage is TRBV4-3 and J usage is TRBJ2-7; TRBD2 might be the D (6 bases). The CDR3 spans 15 residues. CDR1 and CDR2 from the germline V gene are LGHNA and YSLEER. The V end lost 5 bases, the J end lost 5 bases, and 19 bases lay between the germline ends. The DNA for the CDR3 is TGCGCCAGCAGCTCGAGGTGGGGGGAGTTCAACGAGCAGTACTTC. Protein product: CASSSRWGEFNEQYF.

The genes are TRBV29-1 and TRBJ2-7; 7 nucleotides align to TRBD2. This CDR3 contains 13 residues. After removal of 6 bases from V and 4 bases from J, the junction contained 9 bases not matched to a gene. The germline V gene has CDR1 SQVTM and CDR2 ANQGSEA. CDR3 DNA sequence: TGCAGCGTAAGGTTACGCGGGAGTTACGAGCAGTACTTC. Translated, it gives CSVRLRGSYEQYF.

This clonotype was observed a few times. V is TRBV29-1 and J is TRBJ1-2, with D maybe TRBD1 (6 bases). V shed 5 bases and J shed 1 base, with 11 bases lying between them. Germline CDR1 and CDR2: SQVTM and ANQGSEA. The CDR3 consists of 13 residues. CDR3 coding DNA: TGCAGCGTTTGGACAGAAAGTAACTATGGCTACACCTTC. Translating gives CSVWTESNYGYTF.

This clonotype was recorded at least ten times. The J gene is TRBJ2-2, the V gene TRBV7-9, with a tentative D call TRBD1 (6 bases). Germline V lookup: CDR1 SEHNR, CDR2 FQNEAQ (reference sequence). With 3 bases removed from V and 4 bases from J, the gap between germline ends came to 12 bases. CDR3 length: 15 residues. The CDR3 is CASSFGGVATGELFF. CDR3 sequence (DNA): TGTGCCAGCAGCTTTGGGGGCGTTGCCACCGGGGAGCTGTTTTTT.

J is TRBJ2-2 and V is TRBV9; D possibly corresponds to TRBD2 (5 bases). Germline-derived CDR1 and CDR2 are SGDLS and YYNGEE. V was shortened by 2 bases and J by 6 bases, with 17 bases between the two germline ends. CDR3 size: 16 residues. The CDR3: CASSVDFKPPPGELFF. The DNA for the CDR3 is TGTGCCAGCAGCGTGGACTTTAAACCCCCCCCCGGGGAGCTGTTTTTT. Together with reference TRBV9 and TRBJ2-2, the CDR3 gives the full variable domain: DSGVTQTPKHLITATGQRVTLRCSPRSGDLSVYWYQQSLDQGLQFLIQYYNGEERAKGNILERFSAQQFPDLHSELNLSSLELGDSALYFCASSVDFKPPPGELFFGEGSRLTVL.

This clonotype appeared many times. The chain is built from TRBV7-2 and TRBJ2-3, with TRBD1 matching over 9 bases. The CDR3 length is 13 residues. Trimming removed 5 bases from V and 14 bases from J; junction bases left unmatched: 11. Germline-derived CDR1 and CDR2 are SGHTA and FQGNSA. This CDR3 is CASSREAGQGWYF. CDR3 sequence (DNA): TGTGCCAGCAGCCGAGAGGCCGGACAGGGGTGGTATTTT. The entire variable domain, with the rest obtained from reference TRBV7-2 and TRBJ2-3, is as follows: GAGVSQSPSNKVTEKGKDVELRCDPISGHTALYWYRQSLGQGLEFLIYFQGNSAPDKSGLPSDRFSAERTGGSVSTLTIQRTQQEDSAVYLCASSREAGQGWYFGPGTRLTVL.

The chain carries TRBV4-1 and TRBJ2-2; D gene ambiguous. V lost 2 bases to trimming and J lost 7 bases, with 14 bases between them. CDR1 and CDR2 from the germline V gene are MGHRA and YSYEKL. This CDR3 has 15 amino acids. The chain's CDR3 is CASSQTPAFSGELFF. DNA for the CDR3: TGCGCCAGCAGCCAAACCCCGGCGTTTAGCGGGGAGCTGTTTTTT.

The chain recombines TRBV27 with TRBJ2-3, with D possibly matching TRBD2 (6 bases). Trimming removed 11 bases at V and 0 bases at J, with 18 bases between. The CDR3 loop spans 15 amino acids. Germline CDR1 MNHEY, CDR2 SMNVEV (reference sequence). The DNA of the CDR3 is TGTGCCGGCGTAACGGGAGCCGGAAGCACAGATACGCAGTATTTT. It codes for CAGVTGAGSTDTQYF.

The chain recombines TRBV30 with TRBJ2-5; a weak D match, TRBD1 (5 bases). The V gene lost 2 bases and the J gene lost 7 bases, with 14 bases spanning the gap. Germline CDR1 and CDR2: GTSNPN and SVGIG (reference sequence). The CDR3 has 13 residues. The chain's CDR3 is CAWSWAARATQYF. CDR3 coding DNA: TGTGCCTGGAGTTGGGCGGCCAGGGCGACCCAGTACTTC.

The chain uses TRBV4-1 and TRBJ2-3, with 8 bases fitting TRBD2. Per the germline V gene, CDR1 is MGHRA and CDR2 is YSYEKL. This CDR3 has 17 residues. The junction had 7 bases not matched to a gene; V was cut back by 0 bases and J by 2 bases. CDR3 DNA: TGCGCCAGCAGCCAAGAGGTCGGGGGGGCCTACACAGATACGCAGTATTTT. It codes for CASSQEVGGAYTDTQYF.

To note about this clonotype: A much more abundant neighbour one base away suggests this may be a read error. Without the conserved terminal phenylalanine or tryptophan, this CDR3 likely stems from a read error. V and J are TRBV6-2 or TRBV6-3 and TRBJ2-7; D call uncertain. V lost 5 bases to trimming and J lost 0 bases, with 5 bases between them. Germline lookup yields CDR1 MNHEY and CDR2 SVGEGT. There are 12 residues in the CDR3. The CDR3 coding sequence is TGTGCCAGCAGTACCAGCTCCTACGAGCAGTACCTC. It is translated as CASSTSSYEQYL.

The sample holds many counts of this clonotype. The J gene is TRBJ1-1, the V gene TRBV29-1; D is perhaps TRBD1 (5 bases). Germline assignment: CDR1 SQVTM and CDR2 ANQGSEA. V was shortened by 6 bases and J by 1 base, with 12 bases between the two germline ends. This CDR3 has 13 residues. In nucleotides, the CDR3 is TGCAGCGTGGCCGGGGGAACGAACACTGAAGCTTTCTTT. Its protein is CSVAGGTNTEAFF.